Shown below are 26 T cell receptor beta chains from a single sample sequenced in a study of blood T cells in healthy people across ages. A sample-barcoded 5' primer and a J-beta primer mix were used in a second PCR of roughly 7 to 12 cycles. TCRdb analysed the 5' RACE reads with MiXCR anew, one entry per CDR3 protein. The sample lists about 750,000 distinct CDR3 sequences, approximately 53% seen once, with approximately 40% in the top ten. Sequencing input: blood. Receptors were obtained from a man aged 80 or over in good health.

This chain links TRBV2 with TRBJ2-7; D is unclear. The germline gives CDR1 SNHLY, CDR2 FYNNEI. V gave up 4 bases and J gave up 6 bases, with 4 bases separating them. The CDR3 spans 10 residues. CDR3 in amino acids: CASSVGEQYF. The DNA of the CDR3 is TGTGCCAGCAGTGTGGGCGAGCAGTACTTC.

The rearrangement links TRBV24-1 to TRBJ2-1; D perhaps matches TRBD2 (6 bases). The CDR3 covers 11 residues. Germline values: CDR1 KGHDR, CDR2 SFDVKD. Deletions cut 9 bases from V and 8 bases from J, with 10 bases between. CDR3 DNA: TGTGCCACCTCGCGGAGGGATGAGCAGTTCTTC. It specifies CATSRRDEQFF.

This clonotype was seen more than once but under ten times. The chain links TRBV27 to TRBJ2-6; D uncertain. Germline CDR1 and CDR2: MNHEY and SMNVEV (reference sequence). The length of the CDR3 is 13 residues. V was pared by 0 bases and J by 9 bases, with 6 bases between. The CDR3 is CASSLSSLNVLTF. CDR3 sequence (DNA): TGTGCCAGCAGTTTATCGTCCCTCAACGTCCTGACTTTC.

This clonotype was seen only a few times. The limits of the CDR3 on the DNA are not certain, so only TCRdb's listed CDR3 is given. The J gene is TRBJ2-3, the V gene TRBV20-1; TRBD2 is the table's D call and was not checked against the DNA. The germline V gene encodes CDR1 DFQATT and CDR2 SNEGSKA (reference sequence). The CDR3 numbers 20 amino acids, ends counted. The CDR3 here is CSARAFFGLAGAPETDTQYF.

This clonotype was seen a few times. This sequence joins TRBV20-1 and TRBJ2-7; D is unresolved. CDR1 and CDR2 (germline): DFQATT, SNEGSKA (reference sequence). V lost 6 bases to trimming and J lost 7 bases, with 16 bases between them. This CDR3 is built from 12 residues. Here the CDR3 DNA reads TGCAGTGCCCTTGTCCCCGCGAGTGAGCAGTACTTC. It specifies CSALVPASEQYF.

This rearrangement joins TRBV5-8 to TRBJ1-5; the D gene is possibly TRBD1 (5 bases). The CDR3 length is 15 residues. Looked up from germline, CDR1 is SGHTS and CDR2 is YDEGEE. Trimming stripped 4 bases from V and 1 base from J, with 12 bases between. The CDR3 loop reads CASSSRQKSNQPQHF. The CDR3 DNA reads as TGTGCCAGCAGCAGCAGACAGAAAAGCAATCAGCCCCAGCATTTT.

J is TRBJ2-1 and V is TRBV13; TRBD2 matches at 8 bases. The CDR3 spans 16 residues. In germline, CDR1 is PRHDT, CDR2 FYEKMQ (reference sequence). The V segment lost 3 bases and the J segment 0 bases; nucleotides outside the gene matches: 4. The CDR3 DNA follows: TGTGCCAGCAGCTTCCCAAGCGGGAGCTCCTACAATGAGCAGTTCTTC. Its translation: CASSFPSGSSYNEQFF.

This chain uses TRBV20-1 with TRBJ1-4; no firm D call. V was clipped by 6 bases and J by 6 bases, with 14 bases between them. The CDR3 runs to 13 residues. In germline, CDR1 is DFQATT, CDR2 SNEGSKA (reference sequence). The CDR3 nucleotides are TGCAGTGCCAGAAATCTCGTGGATGAAAAACTGTTTTTT. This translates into CSARNLVDEKLFF.

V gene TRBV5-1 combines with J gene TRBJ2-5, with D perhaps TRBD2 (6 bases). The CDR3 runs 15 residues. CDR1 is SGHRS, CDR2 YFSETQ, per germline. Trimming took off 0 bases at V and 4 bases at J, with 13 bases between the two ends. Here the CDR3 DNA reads TGCGCCAGCAGCTTGGCCGTGACTAGGAGAGAGACCCAGTACTTC. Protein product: CASSLAVTRRETQYF.

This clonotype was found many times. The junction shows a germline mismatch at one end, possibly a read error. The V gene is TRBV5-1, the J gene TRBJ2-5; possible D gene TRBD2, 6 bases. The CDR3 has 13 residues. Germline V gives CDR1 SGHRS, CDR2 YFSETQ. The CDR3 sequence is CASSGGLQETQYF. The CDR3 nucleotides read TGTGCCAGCAGTGGGGGGTTGCAAGAGACCCAGTACTTC.

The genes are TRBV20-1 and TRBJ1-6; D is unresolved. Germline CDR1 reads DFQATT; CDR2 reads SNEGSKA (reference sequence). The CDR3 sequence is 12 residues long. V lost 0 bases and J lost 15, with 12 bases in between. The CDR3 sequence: CSARDDPGFLHF. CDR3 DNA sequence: TGCAGTGCTAGAGATGATCCGGGTTTCCTCCACTTT.

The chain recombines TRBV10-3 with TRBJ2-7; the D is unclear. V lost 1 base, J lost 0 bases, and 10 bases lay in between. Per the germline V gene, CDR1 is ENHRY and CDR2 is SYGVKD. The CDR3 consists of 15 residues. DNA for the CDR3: TGTGCCATCAGTGAGTTTATCACCCGCTCCTACGAGCAGTACTTC. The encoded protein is CAISEFITRSYEQYF.

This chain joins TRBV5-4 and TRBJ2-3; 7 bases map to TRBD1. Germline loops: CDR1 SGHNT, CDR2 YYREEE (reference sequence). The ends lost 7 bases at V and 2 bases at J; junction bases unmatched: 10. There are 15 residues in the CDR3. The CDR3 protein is CASSPLTGTTDTQYF. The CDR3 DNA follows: TGTGCCAGCTCTCCGCTGACAGGGACCACAGATACGCAGTATTTT. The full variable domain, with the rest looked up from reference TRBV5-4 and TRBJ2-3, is ETGVTQSPTHLIKTRGQQVTLRCSSQSGHNTVSWYQQALGQGPQFIFQYYREEENGRGNFPPRFSGLQFPNYSSELNVNALELDDSALYLCASSPLTGTTDTQYFGPGTRLTVL.

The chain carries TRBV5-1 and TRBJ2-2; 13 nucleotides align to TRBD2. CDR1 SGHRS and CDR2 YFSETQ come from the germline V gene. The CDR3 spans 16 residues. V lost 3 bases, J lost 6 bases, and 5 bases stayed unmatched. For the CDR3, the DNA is TGCGCCAGCAGCTCTACTAGCGGGAGGGTACCCGGGGAGCTGTTTTTT. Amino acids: CASSSTSGRVPGELFF.

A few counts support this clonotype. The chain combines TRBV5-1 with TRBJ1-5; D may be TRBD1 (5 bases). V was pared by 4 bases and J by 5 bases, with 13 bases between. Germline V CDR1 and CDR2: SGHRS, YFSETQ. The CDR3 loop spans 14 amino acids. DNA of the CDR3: TGCGCCAGCAGCCCAGGACACCCCGATCAGCCCCAGCATTTT. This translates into CASSPGHPDQPQHF.

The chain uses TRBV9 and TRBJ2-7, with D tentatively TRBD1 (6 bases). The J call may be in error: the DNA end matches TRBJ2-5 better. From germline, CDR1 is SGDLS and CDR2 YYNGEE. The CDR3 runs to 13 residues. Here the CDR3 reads CASSVGAWGTQYF. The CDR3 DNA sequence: TGTGCCAGCAGCGTGGGGGCCTGGGGGACCCAGTACTTC.

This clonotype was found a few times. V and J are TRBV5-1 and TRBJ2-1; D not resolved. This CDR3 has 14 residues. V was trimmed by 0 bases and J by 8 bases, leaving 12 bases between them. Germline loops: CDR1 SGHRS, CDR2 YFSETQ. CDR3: CASSLAWLPDEQFF. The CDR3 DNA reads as TGCGCCAGCAGCTTGGCCTGGCTCCCCGATGAGCAGTTCTTC.

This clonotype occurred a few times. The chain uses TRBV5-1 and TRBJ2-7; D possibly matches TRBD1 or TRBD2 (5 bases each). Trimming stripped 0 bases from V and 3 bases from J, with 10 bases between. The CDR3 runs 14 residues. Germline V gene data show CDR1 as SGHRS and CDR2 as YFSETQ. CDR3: CASSLVGDDYEQYF. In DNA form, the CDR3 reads TGCGCCAGCAGCTTGGTGGGGGACGACTACGAGCAGTACTTC. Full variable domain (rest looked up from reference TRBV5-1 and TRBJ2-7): KAGVTQTPRYLIKTRGQQVTLSCSPISGHRSVSWYQQTPGQGLQFLFEYFSETQRNKGNFPGRFSGRQFSNSRSEMNVSTLELGDSALYLCASSLVGDDYEQYFGPGTRLTVT.

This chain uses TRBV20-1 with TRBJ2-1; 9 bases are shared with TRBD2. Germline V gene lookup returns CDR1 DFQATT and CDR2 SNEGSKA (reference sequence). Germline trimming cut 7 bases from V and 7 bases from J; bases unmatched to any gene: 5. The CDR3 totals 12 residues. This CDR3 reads CSGATSGNEQFF. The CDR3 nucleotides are TGCAGTGGGGCGACTAGCGGAAATGAGCAGTTCTTC.

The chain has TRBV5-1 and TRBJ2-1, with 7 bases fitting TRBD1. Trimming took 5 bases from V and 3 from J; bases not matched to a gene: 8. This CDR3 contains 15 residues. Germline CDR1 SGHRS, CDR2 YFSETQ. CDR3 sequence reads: CASSHPRDSYNEQFF. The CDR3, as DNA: TGCGCCAGCAGTCATCCCCGGGACAGCTACAATGAGCAGTTCTTC.

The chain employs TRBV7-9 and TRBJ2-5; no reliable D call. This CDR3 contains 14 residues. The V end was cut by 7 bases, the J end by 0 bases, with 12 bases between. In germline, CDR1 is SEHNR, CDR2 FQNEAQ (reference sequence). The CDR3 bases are TGTGCCAGCAACCAGTTAGGCTACCAAGAGACCCAGTACTTC. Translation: CASNQLGYQETQYF.

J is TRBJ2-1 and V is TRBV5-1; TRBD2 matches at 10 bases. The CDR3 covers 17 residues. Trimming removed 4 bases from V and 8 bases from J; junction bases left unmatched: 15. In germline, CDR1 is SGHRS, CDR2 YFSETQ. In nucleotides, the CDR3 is TGCGCCAGCAGCCCGGTTAGCGGGAGGACCTTAGGCGATGAGCAGTTCTTC. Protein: CASSPVSGRTLGDEQFF.

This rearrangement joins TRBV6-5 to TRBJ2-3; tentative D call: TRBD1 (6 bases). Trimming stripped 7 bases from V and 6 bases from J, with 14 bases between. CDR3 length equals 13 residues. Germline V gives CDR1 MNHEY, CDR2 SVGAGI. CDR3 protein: CASTGTGRDTQYF. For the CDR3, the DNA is TGTGCCAGCACCGGAACAGGGCGTGATACGCAGTATTTT.

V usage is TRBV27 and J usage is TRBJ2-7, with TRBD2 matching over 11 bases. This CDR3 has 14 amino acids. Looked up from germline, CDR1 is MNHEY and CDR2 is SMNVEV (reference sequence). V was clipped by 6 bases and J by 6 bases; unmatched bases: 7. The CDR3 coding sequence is TGTGCCAGCAGCGACACCGGGACTAGCGGCGAGCAGTACTTC. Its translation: CASSDTGTSGEQYF.

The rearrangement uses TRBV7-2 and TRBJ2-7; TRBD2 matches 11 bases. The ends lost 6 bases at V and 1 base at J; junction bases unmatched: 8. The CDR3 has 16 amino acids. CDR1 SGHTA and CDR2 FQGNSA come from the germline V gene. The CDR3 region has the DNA TGTGCCAGCAGTTTCATAGCGGGAGGGCAATCCTACGAGCAGTACTTC. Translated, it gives CASSFIAGGQSYEQYF.

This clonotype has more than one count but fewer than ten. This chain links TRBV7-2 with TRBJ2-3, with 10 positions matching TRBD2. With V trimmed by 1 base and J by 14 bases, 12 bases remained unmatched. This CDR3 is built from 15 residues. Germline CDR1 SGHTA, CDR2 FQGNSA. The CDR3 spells CASSLEVAGGKYAYF. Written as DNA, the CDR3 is TGTGCCAGCAGCTTAGAAGTAGCGGGAGGAAAATACGCGTATTTT.